These 32 T cell receptor beta chains were all obtained from the same sample, sequenced in a study of T cell repertoires in cytomegalovirus infection. These TCRs' antigens remain unknown. MiXCR was run by TCRdb on the reads, yielding one entry per CDR3 protein. In the table there are hundreds of thousands of distinct CDR3 sequences, around 29% of which are singletons. Source: cultured PBMCs, taken from culture after CMV antigen stimulation. These receptor sequences come from a human donor in good health (CMV status not recorded). Some clones in this sample may be carry-over from other donors' samples.

The rearrangement uses TRBV6-1 and TRBJ2-2; 11 nucleotides agree with TRBD2. Per germline, CDR1 MNHNS and CDR2 SASEGT. The J segment lost 0 bases and the V segment lost 2 bases, leaving 5 bases of the junction unmatched. The CDR3 consists of 18 residues. The CDR3 reads CASSERGLAAANTGELFF. The DNA of the CDR3 is TGTGCCAGCAGTGAACGGGGACTAGCGGCCGCGAACACCGGGGAGCTGTTTTTT.

This clonotype was picked up a small number of times. This chain joins TRBV27 and TRBJ2-7; TRBD2 matches at 11 bases. The junction had 15 bases not matched to a gene; V was cut back by 5 bases and J by 6 bases. This CDR3 region has 17 residues. Germline-derived CDR1 and CDR2 are MNHEY and SMNVEV (reference sequence). This CDR3 is CASSTSKTSGIEGEQYF. The CDR3 nucleotides read TGTGCCAGCAGTACCTCCAAGACTAGCGGGATTGAAGGCGAGCAGTACTTC.

This clonotype was seen a few times. J is TRBJ1-1 and V is TRBV11-2; a possible D gene is TRBD1 (6 bases). Per the germline V gene, CDR1 is SGHAT and CDR2 is FQNNGV. This CDR3 contains 15 residues. V gave up 6 bases and J gave up 1 base, with 15 bases separating them. The CDR3 protein is CASRHIQGRNTEAFF. The CDR3 DNA is TGTGCCAGCAGACATATACAGGGCCGGAACACTGAAGCTTTCTTT.

The gene calls are TRBV7-3 and TRBJ2-2; 7 nucleotides line up with TRBD2. Germline V gene sequence: CDR1 SGHTA, CDR2 FQGTGA. This CDR3 is 20 amino acids long. V lost 2 bases and J lost 0; bases outside the gene matches: 15. CDR3 protein: CASSLPGTIHTYANTGELFF. The CDR3 DNA is TGTGCCAGCAGCTTACCTGGGACTATTCATACCTACGCGAACACCGGGGAGCTGTTTTTT. The full variable domain, in which reference TRBV7-3 and TRBJ2-2 provide the parts outside the CDR3, is GAGVSQTPSNKVTEKGKYVELRCDPISGHTALYWYRQSLGQGPEFLIYFQGTGAADDSGLPNDRFFAVRPEGSVSTLKIQRTERGDSAVYLCASSLPGTIHTYANTGELFFGEGSRLTVL.

The chain joins TRBV28 to TRBJ1-1; D is unclear. The CDR3 has 12 residues. Germline CDR1 reads MDHEN; CDR2 reads SYDVKM. V dropped 4 bases and J dropped 6 bases, with 9 bases sitting between them. This CDR3 reads CASSSLVPEAFF. The CDR3 bases are TGTGCCAGCAGTTCCCTAGTCCCTGAAGCTTTCTTT.

This clonotype was picked up a small number of times. This rearrangement joins TRBV10-3 to TRBJ1-2, with a possible D match to TRBD1 (6 bases). This CDR3 is 14 amino acids long. V lost 6 bases, J lost 2 bases, and 13 bases lay in between. The germline CDR1 and CDR2 sequences are ENHRY and SYGVKD. Here the CDR3 DNA reads TGTGCCATCAGCGGGACATCACGGAACTATGGCTACACCTTC. Translating it yields CAISGTSRNYGYTF.

The rearrangement links TRBV11-2 to TRBJ1-4; 10 bases align to TRBD1. This CDR3 contains 16 residues. The germline gives CDR1 SGHAT, CDR2 FQNNGV. The ends lost 6 bases at V and 3 bases at J; junction bases unmatched: 7. The CDR3 protein is CASRPGTGAANEKLFF. CDR3 DNA sequence: TGTGCCAGCAGACCAGGGACAGGGGCGGCTAATGAAAAACTGTTTTTT.

The chain links TRBV2 to TRBJ2-4; D may correspond to TRBD1 or TRBD2 (5 bases each). Germline-derived CDR1 and CDR2 are SNHLY and FYNNEI. The CDR3 is 14 amino acids. Trimming removed 7 bases at V and 12 bases at J, with 22 bases between. CDR3 loop: CASKARGPVMDQYF. In nucleotides, the CDR3 is TGTGCCAGCAAGGCGAGGGGACCCGTGATGGATCAGTACTTC.

The V gene is TRBV5-4, the J gene TRBJ1-1; 7 positions agree with TRBD1. Germline V gives CDR1 SGHNT, CDR2 YYREEE (reference sequence). V was pared by 4 bases and J by 5 bases, with 11 bases of the junction left unmatched. The CDR3 is made up of 15 amino acids. As DNA, the CDR3 is TGTGCCAGCAGCCGCGGGACAGCCCCTGGGACTGAAGCTTTCTTT. This translates into CASSRGTAPGTEAFF. Looking up the rest from reference TRBV5-4 and TRBJ1-1 gives the full variable domain: ETGVTQSPTHLIKTRGQQVTLRCSSQSGHNTVSWYQQALGQGPQFIFQYYREEENGRGNFPPRFSGLQFPNYSSELNVNALELDDSALYLCASSRGTAPGTEAFFGQGTRLTVV.

The rearrangement uses TRBV7-9 and TRBJ2-2; D might be TRBD1 (5 bases). Trimming cost V 6 bases and J 0 bases, with 11 bases left between them. The CDR3 has 15 residues. Germline V gene sequence: CDR1 SEHNR, CDR2 FQNEAQ (reference sequence). The CDR3, as DNA: TGTGCCAGCAGGGCAGGGTCGCCGAACACCGGGGAGCTGTTTTTT. It encodes CASRAGSPNTGELFF.

This clonotype was counted a few times. The chain carries TRBV3-1 and TRBJ2-1; D could derive from TRBD1 or TRBD2 (6 bases each). Germline V gives CDR1 LGHDT, CDR2 YNNKEL (reference sequence). This CDR3 contains 14 residues. Trimming stripped 7 bases from V and 10 bases from J, with 20 bases between. CDR3 DNA: TGTGCCAGCACCCGACAGGAGGGCGATAGAGAGCAGTTCTTC. Translating gives CASTRQEGDREQFF.

At least ten counts were recorded for this clonotype. V is TRBV7-2 and J is TRBJ2-1; perhaps TRBD2 as D (5 bases). CDR1 is SGHTA, CDR2 FQGNSA, per germline. The CDR3 runs to 15 residues. The V end lost 2 bases, the J end lost 2 bases, and 10 bases lay between the germline ends. DNA for the CDR3: TGTGCCAGCAGCTTAAGGTGGGGAGCCTACAATGAGCAGTTCTTC. Translated, it gives CASSLRWGAYNEQFF.

The rearrangement uses TRBV4-1 and TRBJ2-7; TRBD1 agrees at 8 bases. CDR1 and CDR2 (germline): MGHRA, YSYEKL. The CDR3 covers 15 residues. With 1 base clipped from V and 2 bases from J, the junction kept 4 bases outside the gene matches. The CDR3 nucleotides read TGCGCCAGCAGCCAAGCCGGGACAGGTCCCTACGAGCAGTACTTC. Amino acid sequence: CASSQAGTGPYEQYF.

V and J are TRBV14 and TRBJ2-2, with no clear D. Germline V lookup: CDR1 SGHDN, CDR2 FVKESK. The CDR3 runs 11 residues. V was trimmed by 8 bases and J by 2 bases, leaving 3 bases between them. In nucleotides, the CDR3 is TGTGCCAGCGCCAACACCGGGGAGCTGTTTTTT. Protein: CASANTGELFF.

The rearrangement joins TRBV5-1 to TRBJ1-1, with no clear D. With 4 bases removed from V and 2 bases from J, the gap between germline ends came to 15 bases. The CDR3 is 15 residues long. CDR1 is SGHRS, CDR2 YFSETQ, per germline. The CDR3 loop is CASSPLDGVNTEAFF. The CDR3 DNA sequence: TGCGCCAGCAGCCCCCTCGACGGGGTAAACACTGAAGCTTTCTTT.

There are a few counts of this clonotype. This sequence joins TRBV5-6 and TRBJ1-5; TRBD1 agrees at 10 bases. After removal of 2 bases from V and 5 bases from J, the junction contained 1 base not matched to a gene. Germline lookup yields CDR1 SGHDT and CDR2 YYEEEE. CDR3 size: 14 residues. The CDR3 loop reads CASSFGTGDQPQHF. As DNA, the CDR3 is TGTGCCAGCAGCTTCGGGACAGGGGATCAGCCCCAGCATTTT.

This sequence joins TRBV19 and TRBJ2-1; D unclear. Germline CDR1 and CDR2: LNHDA and SQIVND (reference sequence). The V gene lost 3 bases and the J gene lost 9 bases, with 6 bases spanning the gap. CDR3 length: 11 residues. The CDR3 DNA follows: TGTGCCAGTAGTATGGGTGTTGAGCAGTTCTTC. This sequence encodes CASSMGVEQFF.

There are many counts of this clonotype. The chain couples TRBV7-2 to TRBJ1-5; 8 nucleotides agree with TRBD1. V trimming: 0 bases; J trimming: 8 bases; junction bases outside the gene matches: 9. Germline assignment: CDR1 SGHTA and CDR2 FQGNSA. This CDR3 region has 16 residues. CDR3 nucleotides: TGTGCCAGCAGCTTAGCGTCGGCAGGGGGCGGGAAGCCCCAGCATTTT. It is translated as CASSLASAGGGKPQHF.

The chain employs TRBV5-5 and TRBJ2-7, with 7 positions matching TRBD2. V was pared by 5 bases and J by 2 bases, with 10 bases of the junction left unmatched. In germline, CDR1 is SGHKS, CDR2 YYEKEE (reference sequence). The CDR3 has 15 amino acids. CDR3 protein: CASRASGTMAYEQYF. The CDR3 coding sequence is TGTGCCAGCAGGGCATCCGGGACTATGGCCTACGAGCAGTACTTC.

This clonotype was found once. This chain connects TRBV11-1 to TRBJ2-7; D gene uncertain. The germline CDR1 and CDR2 sequences are SGHAT and FQDESV (reference sequence). Trimming cost V 1 base and J 2 bases, with 9 bases left between them. This CDR3 contains 14 residues. Written as DNA, the CDR3 is TGTGCCAGCAGCTTAGATGCGGTGACCTACGAGCAGTACTTC. Encoded protein: CASSLDAVTYEQYF. The complete variable domain, with remaining parts taken from reference TRBV11-1 and TRBJ2-7, reads EAEVAQSPRYKITEKSQAVAFWCDPISGHATLYWYRQILGQGPELLVQFQDESVVDDSQLPKDRFSAERLKGVDSTLKIQPAELGDSAMYLCASSLDAVTYEQYFGPGTRLTVT.

This clonotype appeared a few times. This chain connects TRBV27 to TRBJ1-2; D perhaps matches TRBD1 (5 bases). Trimming stripped 6 bases from V and 4 bases from J, with 12 bases between. The length of the CDR3 is 13 residues. Germline lookup yields CDR1 MNHEY and CDR2 SMNVEV (reference sequence). The CDR3, as DNA: TGTGCCAGCAGGCTCAGGGAGACCTATGGCTACACCTTC. It translates to CASRLRETYGYTF.

The chain has TRBV11-1 and TRBJ2-1; 13 nucleotides line up with TRBD2. The CDR3 spans 19 residues. Trimming removed 3 bases from V and 4 bases from J; junction bases left unmatched: 12. Per germline, CDR1 SGHAT and CDR2 FQDESV (reference sequence). The CDR3 region has the DNA TGTGCCAGCAGCTTCGCATTTGAGGGACTAGCGGGACCTTACAATGAGCAGTTCTTC. It encodes CASSFAFEGLAGPYNEQFF.

This chain links TRBV7-9 with TRBJ1-2, with D perhaps matching TRBD1 (5 bases). Trimming stripped 1 base from V and 5 bases from J, with 14 bases between. Germline loops: CDR1 SEHNR, CDR2 FQNEAQ (reference sequence). This CDR3 region has 15 residues. The CDR3 loop reads CASSLVAQGKYGYTF. DNA for the CDR3: TGTGCCAGCAGCTTAGTAGCGCAGGGAAAGTATGGCTACACCTTC.

Only one count was recorded for this clonotype. This chain joins TRBV20-1 and TRBJ1-1; D gene uncertain. This CDR3 region has 15 residues. Germline V CDR1 and CDR2: DFQATT, SNEGSKA (reference sequence). The V end lost 2 bases, the J end lost 3 bases, and 16 bases lay between the germline ends. As DNA, the CDR3 is TGCAGTGCTAGACCTACCAGAGTCAGGTACACTGAAGCTTTCTTT. It yields the protein CSARPTRVRYTEAFF.

The chain couples TRBV12-3 or TRBV12-4 to TRBJ1-1, with 12 bases matching TRBD1. This CDR3 comprises 14 residues. V dropped 6 bases and J dropped 10; count of bases not matched to a gene: 9. CDR3 in DNA: TGTGCCAGCAGACCTTCCGGGACAGGGGGCCGAGCTTTCTTT. It encodes CASRPSGTGGRAFF.

This chain connects TRBV20-1 to TRBJ1-5; D unclear. Trimming removed 3 bases from V and 0 bases from J, with 15 bases in between. The CDR3 sequence is 16 residues long. Germline lookup yields CDR1 DFQATT and CDR2 SNEGSKA (reference sequence). CDR3: CSARPRGGPSNQPQHF. CDR3 nucleotide sequence: TGCAGTGCTAGGCCCCGGGGAGGACCTAGCAATCAGCCCCAGCATTTT.

This clonotype has ten or more counts. The chain couples TRBV2 to TRBJ2-3; 14 bases match TRBD2. Germline values: CDR1 SNHLY, CDR2 FYNNEI. After removal of 7 bases from V and 2 bases from J, the junction contained 14 bases not matched to a gene. The CDR3 runs to 19 residues. The CDR3 DNA is TGTGCCAGCACCCTGACTAGCGGGAGGGCCGATGTCCTCACAGATACGCAGTATTTT. Its translation is CASTLTSGRADVLTDTQYF.

The gene calls are TRBV7-2 and TRBJ1-5; D is unresolved. V was cut by 4 bases and J by 5 bases, with 12 bases left in between. The CDR3 has 14 amino acids. Per the germline V gene, CDR1 is SGHTA and CDR2 is FQGNSA. In DNA form, the CDR3 reads TGTGCCAGCAGCTCGGGCAGCCGGGATCAGCCCCAGCATTTT. It encodes CASSSGSRDQPQHF.

Points on this clonotype: An end of the junction does not agree with germline; a read error may underlie this. This chain connects TRBV6-1 to TRBJ2-4; possible D gene TRBD2, 5 bases. The length of the CDR3 is 14 residues. Germline V gene lookup returns CDR1 MNHNS and CDR2 SASEGT. The CDR3 region has the DNA TGTGCCAGCAGAGGGCGGGCAGCCAGAAACATTCAGTACTTC. Its protein is CASRGRAARNIQYF.

As to this clonotype: At one of its ends the junction is not consistent with the germline gene, which may arise from a read error. The V gene is TRBV7-2, the J gene TRBJ2-1; possibly TRBD1 or TRBD2 for D (5 bases each). The CDR3 spans 15 residues. Germline-derived CDR1 and CDR2 are SGHTA and FQGNSA. The DNA for the CDR3 is TGTGCCAGCAGCTTATACGGGGTGGGGGAAAATGAGCAGTTCTTT. It encodes CASSLYGVGENEQFF.

This clonotype turned up a few times. The V call is TRBV7-2, the J call TRBJ2-3, with TRBD2 matching over 14 bases. V gave up 5 bases and J gave up 0 bases; unmatched junction bases: 1. Germline V gene sequence: CDR1 SGHTA, CDR2 FQGNSA. This CDR3 comprises 16 residues. The CDR3 protein is CASSRLAGGSTDTQYF. The CDR3 DNA is TGTGCCAGCAGCCGACTAGCGGGAGGGAGCACAGATACGCAGTATTTT.

The rearrangement links TRBV12-5 to TRBJ1-5, with D perhaps matching TRBD1 (5 bases). V was trimmed by 5 bases and J by 5 bases, leaving 13 bases between them. CDR3 size: 14 residues. The germline V gene encodes CDR1 LGHNT and CDR2 FRNRAP. The CDR3 protein is CASGPGLTDQPQHF. In DNA, the CDR3 is TGTGCTAGTGGTCCGGGACTCACCGATCAGCCCCAGCATTTT.